One sample yielded the 5 T cell receptor beta chains listed below, sequenced in a study of monozygotic twins with inflammatory bowel disease. TCRdb re-analyzed the 5' RACE reads; it lists each CDR3 protein once, without DNA. The sample includes some 150,000 distinct CDR3 sequences. Specimen: blood. The receptors come from a human donor with ulcerative colitis or Crohn's disease, or a healthy co-twin of an affected twin (not recorded which).

The V call is TRBV15, the J call TRBJ2-7. The length of the CDR3 is 13 residues. In germline, CDR1 is LNHNV, CDR2 YYDKDF (reference sequence). CDR3 region: CATSRGIGDEQYF.

The chain recombines TRBV6-2 or TRBV6-3 with TRBJ2-3; TCRdb picks TRBD1, but there is no DNA to check that call. Looked up from germline, CDR1 is MNHEY and CDR2 is SVGEGT. This CDR3 is 13 amino acids long. The CDR3 here is CASSRDTTDTQYF.

CDR3 in amino acids: CASSRGQGQGGRTTEAFF. The chain has TRBV19 and TRBJ1-1; absent DNA, TCRdb's TRBD1 call cannot be checked. Germline assignment: CDR1 LNHDA and CDR2 SQIVND (reference sequence). The CDR3 is 18 residues long. The variable domain in full, completed from reference TRBV19 and TRBJ1-1, reads DGGITQSPKYLFRKEGQNVTLSCEQNLNHDAMYWYRQDPGQGLRLIYYSQIVNDFQKGDIAEGYSVSREKKESFPLTVTSAQKNPTAFYLCASSRGQGQGGRTTEAFFGQGTRLTVV.

The V and J genes are TRBV19 and TRBJ2-7; no DNA is available, so the TRBD2 call from TCRdb remains unchecked. Germline CDR1 and CDR2: LNHDA and SQIVND (reference sequence). The CDR3 length is 15 residues. The CDR3 here is CASSTLAGANYEQYF.

This chain connects TRBV18 to TRBJ2-6. The germline CDR1 and CDR2 sequences are KGHSH and LQKENI. This CDR3 region has 15 residues. The CDR3 here is CASSPGISGANVLTF.